The subject of this entry is one T cell receptor beta chain. Its antigen is still unknown. This sample was taken from a study of shared clonotypes between healthy human individuals. Only in-frame clones appear in the TCRdb table, and some are missing; sequencing was by immunoSEQ multiplex PCR. The sample carries around 2,100,000 clones, less than 95% recorded once. CD45RO-negative cells were positively selected for CCR7, leaving out terminally differentiated effector memory CD45RA+ cells. General study findings and limits: The expectation was that sequencing depth would affect clonotype sharing among donors. Sampling covered blood only; tissue repertoires likely differ.

Germline V CDR1 and CDR2: SGHVS, FNYEAQ. The CDR3 runs to 13 residues. Trimming shortened V by 5 bases and J by 1 base, and 9 bases separated the two germline ends. The specimen sequenced was naive CD8+ T cells sorted from blood. The origin of this receptor is a man aged 18 to 30 in good health. The chain employs TRBV7-6 and TRBJ2-7; possibly TRBD1 or TRBD2 for D (5 bases each). The CDR3 DNA follows: TGTGCCAGCAGCCCGGGACGGTCCTACGAGCAGTACTTC. Encoded protein: CASSPGRSYEQYF.